Sequencing of this T cell receptor beta chain was carried out in a study of cytomegalovirus exposure and HLA in healthy donors. Overall study findings and caveats: There were some public TCRs occurring in many donors, but most TCR sequences were rare. Specific recognition of CMV antigens was confirmed in vitro for three chains (all CMV-associated). Later genetic work tied a missense DCLRE1C variant to beta-chain V and J trimming.

Notes on this clone: Its cognate antigen is unknown.

Germline V CDR1 and CDR2: LGHNT, FRNRAP. Trimming took 2 bases from V and 3 from J; bases not matched to a gene: 3. This CDR3 spans 15 amino acids. The PCR had 60 Vbeta and 13 Jbeta primers. How the authors handled the data: Unique TCR beta chains numbered approximately 80 million in a later analysis, with some 9.9 million shared. Clones were sequenced by immunoSEQ multiplex PCR, and TCRdb holds only the in-frame ones, with some missing. V and J calls and clone size are copied from that table; D and trimming were computed from the DNA. The data contain 95,000 to 110,000 clones, around 73% of them seen just once; the ten biggest clones take up 7.8%.

This clonotype originated in a man aged 25 to 40 in good health and CMV-seronegative. The sequenced sample consisted of PBMCs. The V gene is TRBV12-5, the J gene TRBJ2-2; 7 bases align to TRBD1. In nucleotides, the CDR3 is TGTGCTAGTGGTTTGCGGCAGGGGGACACCGGGGAGCTGTTTTTT. As protein: CASGLRQGDTGELFF.